This is a list of T cell receptor beta chains from one sample in a study of T cells in Graves' hyperthyroidism and ophthalmopathy. Each CDR3 protein is one row after TCRdb ran MiXCR on the multiplex PCR reads. The table includes about 640,000 distinct CDR3 sequences, around 21% detected once. The sample taken for sequencing was blood. These receptors all stem from a man aged 30 to 39 with Graves' ophthalmopathy. CDR3s include the opening cysteine and the closing phenylalanine or tryptophan. A D gene is named only where the DNA matches it firmly. Not all rows give a size; the values are once, few, many and, for expanded clones, a class.

>TRBJ2-5|-|-|TRBV6-2/TRBV6-3
CASSTGWQETQYF
TGTGCCAGCAGCACAGGTTGGCAAGAGACCCAGTACTTC
>TRBJ2-2|few|-|TRBV12-3/TRBV12-4
CASSSGLPGELFF
TGTGCCAGCAGTTCCGGGCTCCCCGGGGAGCTGTTTTTT
>TRBJ1-1|-|-|TRBV2
CASSAHSGTEAFF
TGTGCCAGCAGTGCCCACAGTGGCACTGAAGCTTTCTTT
>TRBJ2-1|-|-|TRBV10-3
CAINEGLSGDNEQFF
TGTGCCATCAATGAGGGACTGTCAGGGGACAATGAGCAGTTCTTC
>TRBJ2-7|many|-|TRBV20-1
CSATGQPVRDSTTYEQYF
TGCAGTGCCACGGGACAACCGGTACGGGACTCGACGACCTACGAGCAGTACTTC
>TRBJ2-1|few|TRBD2|TRBV7-3
CASSPAGTTYNEQFF
TGTGCCAGCAGCCCAGCCGGGACTACGTACAATGAGCAGTTCTTC
>TRBJ2-5|-|-|TRBV6-5
CASSSSVADVTQYF
TGTGCCAGCAGTTCTAGCGTGGCCGATGTGACCCAGTACTTC
>TRBJ2-3|-|-|TRBV29-1
CSVEVSGSDTDTQYF
TGCAGCGTTGAAGTATCAGGGTCGGACACAGATACGCAGTATTTT
>TRBJ2-7|many|TRBD1|TRBV3-1
CASSQEGGSSYEQYF
TGTGCCAGCAGCCAAGAAGGGGGCTCCTCCTACGAGCAGTACTTC
>TRBJ1-1|few|TRBD1|TRBV5-1
CASSLTGDGTEAFF
TGCGCCAGCAGCTTGACAGGGGATGGGACTGAAGCTTTCTTT